The 17 T cell receptor beta chains listed next were all sequenced from one sample in a study of response to subunit inactivated influenza vaccine. One entry per CDR3 protein, called by TCRdb with MiXCR from the RT-PCR reads. The sample lists hundreds of thousands of distinct CDR3 sequences, roughly an eighth occurring once. The sample was non-naive T cells sorted from PBMCs, taken approximately 15 days before vaccination. The receptors derive from a man in his fifties who received an inactivated influenza vaccine.

This clonotype showed up just once. A clone one base away is much larger, so this may be a read error. The chain recombines TRBV7-9 with TRBJ2-1; a weak D match, TRBD2 (6 bases). Germline lookup yields CDR1 SEHNR and CDR2 FQNEAQ (reference sequence). The CDR3 is made up of 16 amino acids. The CDR3 sequence: CASRLVPAGLREEQFF. CDR3 nucleotide sequence: TGTGCCAGCAGGTTAGTCCCAGCGGGTCTACGGGAAGAGCAGTTCTTC.

This clonotype was seen ten or more times. The chain links TRBV5-5 to TRBJ1-1; 7 positions match TRBD1. The germline gives CDR1 SGHKS, CDR2 YYEKEE (reference sequence). With 3 bases clipped from V and 0 bases from J, the junction kept 8 bases outside the gene matches. CDR3 size: 16 residues. CDR3 region: CASSSVPRGVNTEAFF. The DNA of the CDR3 is TGTGCCAGCAGCTCAGTACCCAGGGGGGTGAACACTGAAGCTTTCTTT.

The genes are TRBV4-2 and TRBJ2-5, with TRBD2 as a possible D gene (6 bases). V lost 6 bases to trimming and J lost 10 bases, with 18 bases between them. The CDR3 consists of 13 residues. Per the germline V gene, CDR1 is LGHNA and CDR2 is YNFKEQ. The CDR3 coding sequence is TGTGCCAGCAGGCGGCGGACTGGGGAGGACCAGTACTTC. It encodes CASRRRTGEDQYF.

This clonotype was observed a handful of times. The rearrangement joins TRBV7-9 to TRBJ2-7; D not certain. V was pared by 4 bases and J by 9 bases, with 16 bases between. Germline V gene data show CDR1 as SEHNR and CDR2 as FQNEAQ (reference sequence). CDR3 length: 13 residues. The DNA of the CDR3 is TGTGCCAGCAGCTCATCGTCCCAGATCGGGCAGTACTTC. Amino acids: CASSSSSQIGQYF.

This clonotype was seen only once. V and J are TRBV5-5 and TRBJ2-2; 8 nucleotides line up with TRBD1. Trimming at V came to 4 bases and at J to 4 bases, leaving 12 bases not matched to a gene. The CDR3 spans 17 residues. The germline V gene has CDR1 SGHKS and CDR2 YYEKEE (reference sequence). This CDR3 is CASSRANTGGSTGELFF. DNA for the CDR3: TGTGCCAGCAGCCGCGCCAATACAGGGGGAAGCACCGGGGAGCTGTTTTTT.

This clonotype was recorded a few times. V usage is TRBV3-1 and J usage is TRBJ2-3, with TRBD2 as a possible D gene (6 bases). CDR3 length: 18 residues. CDR1 LGHDT and CDR2 YNNKEL come from the germline V gene (reference sequence). V lost 6 bases and J 0 bases, leaving 22 bases between the germline ends. The CDR3 is CASRDGGAGSYSTDTQYF. CDR3 in DNA: TGTGCCAGCAGAGACGGAGGTGCCGGGAGCTATAGCACAGATACGCAGTATTTT.

This clonotype was seen only a few times. The chain recombines TRBV4-2 with TRBJ2-4; the D gene is possibly TRBD2 (6 bases). The V end lost 1 base, the J end lost 6 bases, and 10 bases lay between the germline ends. CDR1 and CDR2 (germline): LGHNA, YNFKEQ. CDR3 length equals 14 residues. CDR3 loop: CASSQGRGGNIQYF. As DNA, the CDR3 is TGTGCCAGCAGCCAAGGGCGGGGCGGAAACATTCAGTACTTC.

This rearrangement joins TRBV3-1 to TRBJ2-1; D not certain. CDR3 length equals 16 residues. Germline assignment: CDR1 LGHDT and CDR2 YNNKEL (reference sequence). Trimming stripped 2 bases from V and 8 bases from J, with 19 bases between. CDR3 sequence reads: CASSQNPGAVSDEQFF. The CDR3 DNA reads TGTGCCAGCAGCCAAAACCCCGGCGCGGTTTCGGATGAGCAGTTCTTC.

In this sample, this clonotype turned up a few times. The V and J genes are TRBV6-5 and TRBJ1-2; D is perhaps TRBD1 (5 bases). Trimming shortened V by 6 bases and J by 8 bases, and 13 bases separated the two germline ends. In germline, CDR1 is MNHEY, CDR2 SVGAGI. CDR3 size: 12 residues. In DNA form, the CDR3 reads TGTGCCAGCAGAACGGGGACTGGAGGCTACACCTTC. This translates into CASRTGTGGYTF.

This rearrangement joins TRBV27 to TRBJ2-7; 8 bases align to TRBD1. Unmatched junction bases numbered 5, after V lost 0 bases and J lost 4 bases. The CDR3 runs 15 residues. Looked up from germline, CDR1 is MNHEY and CDR2 is SMNVEV (reference sequence). The CDR3 DNA is TGTGCCAGCAGTTTATCCCCAGGGGGCTTATACGAGCAGTACTTC. It is translated as CASSLSPGGLYEQYF.

This rearrangement joins TRBV7-2 to TRBJ1-2; D not resolved. CDR1 SGHTA and CDR2 FQGNSA come from the germline V gene. The CDR3 covers 11 residues. Deletions cut 4 bases from V and 4 bases from J, with 4 bases between. CDR3 residues: CASSSGYGYTF. The CDR3 DNA reads as TGTGCCAGCAGCTCCGGCTATGGCTACACCTTC.

This clonotype was recorded many times. The J gene is TRBJ2-1, the V gene TRBV12-3 or TRBV12-4; 10 bases agree with TRBD2. V lost 6 bases and J lost 4; bases outside the gene matches: 3. The CDR3 has 14 amino acids. The DNA for the CDR3 is TGTGCCAGCAGGGCGACTAGCGGGTACAATGAGCAGTTCTTC. It specifies CASRATSGYNEQFF.

This clonotype was observed a handful of times. The chain recombines TRBV10-3 with TRBJ2-2; D is perhaps TRBD1 or TRBD2 (5 bases each). The V end was cut by 2 bases, the J end by 4 bases, with 11 bases between. The CDR3 has 15 amino acids. CDR1 is ENHRY and CDR2 is SYGVKD in the germline V gene. CDR3 sequence: CAISEPNGATGELFF. The DNA of the CDR3 is TGTGCCATCAGTGAGCCTAACGGGGCCACCGGGGAGCTGTTTTTT.

The chain is built from TRBV10-3 and TRBJ2-3; 7 bases agree with TRBD2. Trimming at V came to 3 bases and at J to 3 bases, leaving 6 bases not matched to a gene. The germline CDR1 and CDR2 sequences are ENHRY and SYGVKD. The CDR3 is made up of 15 amino acids. CDR3 bases: TGTGCCATCAGTGATTTCGGGGAGGGGACAGATACGCAGTATTTT. Its protein product is CAISDFGEGTDTQYF.

The chain recombines TRBV10-3 with TRBJ1-1; weak D call: TRBD1 (5 bases). The CDR3 has 14 amino acids. V was cut by 5 bases and J by 1 base, with 11 bases left in between. Germline V gives CDR1 ENHRY, CDR2 SYGVKD. This CDR3 is CAISTVTANTEAFF. The CDR3 DNA sequence: TGTGCCATCAGTACAGTGACAGCGAACACTGAAGCTTTCTTT.

The V and J genes are TRBV6-2 or TRBV6-3 and TRBJ2-7, with D perhaps TRBD1 or TRBD2 (6 bases each). Germline V gene lookup returns CDR1 MNHEY and CDR2 SVGEGT. The CDR3 is made up of 15 amino acids. Between the trimmed V and J ends, which lost 0 bases and 2 bases, there was a span of 11 bases. In nucleotides, the CDR3 is TGTGCCAGCAGTTACTCGTGGAGGGGGGCCTACGAGCAGTACTTC. Amino acid sequence: CASSYSWRGAYEQYF.

Ten or more counts support this clonotype. The V call is TRBV6-5, the J call TRBJ2-7; 8 bases agree with TRBD1. Trimming removed 4 bases from V and 5 bases from J; junction bases left unmatched: 10. This CDR3 is 15 amino acids long. The germline gives CDR1 MNHEY, CDR2 SVGAGI. In DNA form, the CDR3 reads TGTGCCAGCAGTTCAGGGGGGACAGGAGCCCACGAGCAGTACTTC. Its translation is CASSSGGTGAHEQYF.